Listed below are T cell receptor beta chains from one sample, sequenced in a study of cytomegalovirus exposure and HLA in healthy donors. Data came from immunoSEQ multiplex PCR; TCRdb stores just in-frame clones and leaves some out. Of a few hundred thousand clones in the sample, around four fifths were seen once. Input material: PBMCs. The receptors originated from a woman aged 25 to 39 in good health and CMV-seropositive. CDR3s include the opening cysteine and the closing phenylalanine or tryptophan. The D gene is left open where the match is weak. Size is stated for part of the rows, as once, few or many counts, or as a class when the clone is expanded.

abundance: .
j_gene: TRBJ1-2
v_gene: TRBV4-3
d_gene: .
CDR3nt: TGCGCCAGCAGCCAAGATAACGAAGGTTTTGATGGCTACACCTTC
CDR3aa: CASSQDNEGFDGYTF

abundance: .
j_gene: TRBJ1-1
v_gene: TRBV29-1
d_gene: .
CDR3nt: TGCAGCGTTGAAGGGACAGAGAACACTGAAGCTTTCTTT
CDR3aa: CSVEGTENTEAFF

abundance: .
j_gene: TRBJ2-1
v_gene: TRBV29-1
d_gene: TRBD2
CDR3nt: TGCAGCGTCGTACTACTAGCGTCGTATGAGCAGTTCTTC
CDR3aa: CSVVLLASYEQFF

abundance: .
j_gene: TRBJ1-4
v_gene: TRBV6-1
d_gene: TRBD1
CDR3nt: TGTGCCAGCAGTGAACTAGGGGGCCATGAAAAACTGTTTTTT
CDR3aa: CASSELGGHEKLFF

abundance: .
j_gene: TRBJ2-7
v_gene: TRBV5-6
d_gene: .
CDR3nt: TGTGCCAGCAGCTACCGGGACACACTCTACGAGCAGTACTTC
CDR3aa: CASSYRDTLYEQYF

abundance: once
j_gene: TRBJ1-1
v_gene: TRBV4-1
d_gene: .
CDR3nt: TGCGCCAGCAGCCAAGCAGGGAACACTGAAGCTTTCTTT
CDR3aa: CASSQAGNTEAFF

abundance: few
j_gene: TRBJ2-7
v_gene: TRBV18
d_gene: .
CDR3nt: TGTGCCAGCTCACCAAGGAGAGGGCAGGGGAGCTCCTACGAGCAGTACTTC
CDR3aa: CASSPRRGQGSSYEQYF

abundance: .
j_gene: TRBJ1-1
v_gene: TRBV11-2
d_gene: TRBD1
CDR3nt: TGTGCCAGCAGCTCTAACCGGGACAGGGGTTCGACTGAAGCTTTCTTT
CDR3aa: CASSSNRDRGSTEAFF

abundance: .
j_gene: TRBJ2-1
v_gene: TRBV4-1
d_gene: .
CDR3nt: TGCGCCAGCAGCCAAGATCGGCTCGTCCATGAGCAGTTCTTC
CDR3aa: CASSQDRLVHEQFF

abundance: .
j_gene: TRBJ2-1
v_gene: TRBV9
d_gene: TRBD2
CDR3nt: TGTGCCAGCAGCGTACAGGGACTAGCGGAGCAGTTCTTC
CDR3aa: CASSVQGLAEQFF

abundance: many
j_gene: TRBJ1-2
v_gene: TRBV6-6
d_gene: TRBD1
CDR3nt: TGTGCCAGCAGTCGGACAGGGTATGGCTACACCTTC
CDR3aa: CASSRTGYGYTF

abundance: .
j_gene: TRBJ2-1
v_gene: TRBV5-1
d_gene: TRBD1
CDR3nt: TGCGCCAGCAGATACGGACAGGGATCGAGGTACAATGAGCAGTTCTTC
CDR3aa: CASRYGQGSRYNEQFF